One sample yielded the 14 T cell receptor beta chains listed below, sequenced in a study of T cells in Graves' hyperthyroidism and ophthalmopathy. RNA transcripts were the template for amplifying TCR beta CDR3 regions. First-round RT-PCR of the TCR CDR3 relied on the HTBI primer set. TCRdb re-analysed the multiplex PCR reads in MiXCR, keeping a single row per CDR3 protein. The table shows more than 500,000 distinct CDR3 sequences, with about 16% occurring only once. The sequencing sample was made of blood. All receptors come from a woman in her 30s with Graves' ophthalmopathy.

This clonotype was counted ten times or more. The chain is built from TRBV5-1 and TRBJ1-1; possible D gene TRBD1, 6 bases. CDR3 length: 13 residues. The germline V gene encodes CDR1 SGHRS and CDR2 YFSETQ. V gave up 6 bases and J gave up 2 bases, with 11 bases separating them. DNA of the CDR3: TGCGCCAGCATGGGAGGGGGAAACACTGAAGCTTTCTTT. Its translation: CASMGGGNTEAFF.

The chain employs TRBV28 and TRBJ2-3; D call uncertain. The CDR3 totals 15 residues. The V end lost 6 bases, the J end lost 0 bases, and 13 bases lay between the germline ends. Per germline, CDR1 MDHEN and CDR2 SYDVKM. In DNA, the CDR3 is TGTGCCAGCAGCCCCAGGACGGAGAGCACAGATACGCAGTATTTT. As protein: CASSPRTESTDTQYF.

This chain connects TRBV27 to TRBJ1-4; D gene ambiguous. Trimming took off 5 bases at V and 8 bases at J, with 15 bases between the two ends. CDR1 and CDR2 (germline): MNHEY, SMNVEV (reference sequence). This CDR3 has 14 residues. CDR3 DNA: TGTGCCAGCAGTCCATGGGAGGGCTTGGAAAAACTGTTTTTT. Translating gives CASSPWEGLEKLFF. Looking up the rest from reference TRBV27 and TRBJ1-4 gives the full variable domain: EAQVTQNPRYLITVTGKKLTVTCSQNMNHEYMSWYRQDPGLGLRQIYYSMNVEVTDKGDVPEGYKVSRKEKRNFPLILESPSPNQTSLYFCASSPWEGLEKLFFGSGTQLSVL.

This clonotype has a count of ten or more. The chain uses TRBV5-1 and TRBJ2-5; TRBD2 agrees at 8 bases. This CDR3 spans 15 amino acids. With V trimmed by 2 bases and J by 5 bases, 8 bases remained unmatched. Germline V gene data show CDR1 as SGHRS and CDR2 as YFSETQ. The CDR3 nucleotides read TGCGCCAGCAGCTTAACCGGGAGGGCCTTGGAGACCCAGTACTTC. The encoded protein is CASSLTGRALETQYF.

A note on this clonotype: A much larger clone lies a single base off, so this may be a read error. The chain combines TRBV28 with TRBJ1-3; 7 bases are shared with TRBD1. The germline V gene has CDR1 MDHEN and CDR2 SYDVKM. CDR3 length: 15 residues. In DNA, the CDR3 is TGTGCCACCTCGACAGGGAGTTTATCTGGAAACACCATATGTTTT. As protein: CATSTGSLSGNTICF.

This clonotype came up many times. The chain recombines TRBV7-2 with TRBJ2-4; TRBD2 matches 9 bases. The CDR3 runs 17 residues. V trimming: 1 base; J trimming: 9 bases; junction bases outside the gene matches: 13. Germline CDR1 is SGHTA and CDR2 is FQGNSA. The CDR3 spells CASSLDGGLARGAIQYF. CDR3 bases: TGTGCCAGCAGCTTAGATGGGGGACTAGCAAGGGGGGCCATTCAGTACTTC.

This clonotype came up many times. CDR3 loop: CASSLEGIRGGNEQFF. DNA of the CDR3: TGTGCCAGCAGCTTAGAGGGGATCAGGGGCGGCAATGAGCAGTTCTTC. The chain recombines TRBV7-6 with TRBJ2-1; TRBD1 is a possible D gene (6 bases). The CDR3 contains 16 residues. V lost 1 base and J lost 6, with 16 bases in between. The germline CDR1 and CDR2 sequences are SGHVS and FNYEAQ.

This clonotype was seen repeatedly, ten times or more. An end of the junction differs from the germline gene, which may be a read error. The genes are TRBV5-1 and TRBJ2-5, with D possibly TRBD1 on 6 matching bases. Germline lookup yields CDR1 SGHRS and CDR2 YFSETQ. The CDR3 has 13 amino acids. In DNA form, the CDR3 reads TGTGCCAGCAGCCTCGGACAGAAAGAGACCCAGTACTTC. Its protein is CASSLGQKETQYF.

This clonotype was recorded at least ten times. The V call is TRBV7-8, the J call TRBJ2-1, with D possibly TRBD1 on 5 matching bases. Between the trimmed V and J ends, which lost 1 base and 6 bases, there was a span of 13 bases. The CDR3 is 15 amino acids. The germline V gene encodes CDR1 SGHVS and CDR2 FQNEAQ. CDR3 sequence reads: CASSLGAGRFNEQFF. The CDR3 DNA sequence: TGTGCCAGCAGCTTAGGGGCAGGGCGGTTCAATGAGCAGTTCTTC.

This clonotype was observed at least ten times. The chain is built from TRBV7-2 and TRBJ2-3, with TRBD2 as a possible D gene (5 bases). Trimming stripped 3 bases from V and 4 bases from J, with 8 bases between. The CDR3 loop spans 13 amino acids. Germline CDR1 is SGHTA and CDR2 is FQGNSA. The CDR3 DNA reads TGTGCCAGCAGCTTGGGAGCGGCAGATACGCAGTATTTT. Protein sequence: CASSLGAADTQYF.

This clonotype was recorded at least ten times. V and J are TRBV7-9 and TRBJ2-7; possibly TRBD2 for D (5 bases). V was clipped by 1 base and J by 7 bases, with 11 bases between them. Germline CDR1 reads SEHNR; CDR2 reads FQNEAQ (reference sequence). The CDR3 loop spans 13 amino acids. CDR3 in amino acids: CASSLELGGEQYF. As DNA, the CDR3 is TGTGCCAGCAGCTTAGAGCTGGGCGGGGAGCAGTACTTC.

This clonotype was picked up many times. The V call is TRBV5-6, the J call TRBJ2-7, with D perhaps matching TRBD1 (6 bases). The germline V gene encodes CDR1 SGHDT and CDR2 YYEEEE. Trimming pared 3 bases from V and 7 bases from J, leaving 11 bases between. The CDR3 runs to 12 residues. Here the CDR3 reads CASSSGVGEQYF. The CDR3 region has the DNA TGTGCCAGCAGCTCAGGGGTAGGGGAGCAGTACTTC.

Details on this clonotype: A much larger clonotype is one base distant, so this may be a read error. The chain links TRBV2 to TRBJ2-1, with D tentatively TRBD2 (5 bases). The germline V gene has CDR1 SNHLY and CDR2 FYNNEI. The CDR3 has 12 residues. CDR3 sequence reads: CATKGSYNEQLF. Written as DNA, the CDR3 is TGTGCCACCAAAGGGAGCTACAATGAGCAGCTCTTC.

Concerning this clonotype itself: A much more abundant neighbour one base away suggests this may be a read error. The V and J genes are TRBV28 and TRBJ2-7; 10 nucleotides align to TRBD1. The junction had 5 bases not matched to a gene; V was cut back by 5 bases and J by 7 bases. Per the germline V gene, CDR1 is MDHEN and CDR2 is SYDVKM. CDR3 size: 13 residues. CDR3 in amino acids: CASSPGDRGEQYF. In nucleotides, the CDR3 is TGTGCCAGCAGTCCAGGGGACAGGGGAGAGCAGTACTTC.